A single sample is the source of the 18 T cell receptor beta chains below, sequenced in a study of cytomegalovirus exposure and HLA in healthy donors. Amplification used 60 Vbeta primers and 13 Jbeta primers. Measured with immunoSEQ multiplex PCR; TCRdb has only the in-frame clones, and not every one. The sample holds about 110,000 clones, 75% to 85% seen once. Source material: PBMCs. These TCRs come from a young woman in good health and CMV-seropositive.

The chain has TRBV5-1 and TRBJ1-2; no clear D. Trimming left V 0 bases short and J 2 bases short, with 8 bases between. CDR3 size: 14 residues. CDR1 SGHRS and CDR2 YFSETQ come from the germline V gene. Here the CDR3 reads CASSLEGGNYGYTF. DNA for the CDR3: TGCGCCAGCAGCTTGGAAGGCGGCAACTATGGCTACACCTTC.

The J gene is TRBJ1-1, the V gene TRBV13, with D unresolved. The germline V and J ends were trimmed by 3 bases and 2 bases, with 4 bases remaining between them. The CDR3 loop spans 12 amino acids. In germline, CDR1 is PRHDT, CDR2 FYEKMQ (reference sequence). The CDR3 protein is CASSFGNTEAFF. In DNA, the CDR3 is TGTGCCAGCAGCTTCGGTAACACTGAAGCTTTCTTT.

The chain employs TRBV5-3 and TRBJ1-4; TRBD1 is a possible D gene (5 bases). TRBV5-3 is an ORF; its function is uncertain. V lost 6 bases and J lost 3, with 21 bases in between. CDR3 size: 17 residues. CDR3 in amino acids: CARIEPPGPPPNEKLFF. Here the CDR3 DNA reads TGTGCCAGAATCGAGCCCCCAGGGCCACCCCCTAATGAAAAACTGTTTTTT.

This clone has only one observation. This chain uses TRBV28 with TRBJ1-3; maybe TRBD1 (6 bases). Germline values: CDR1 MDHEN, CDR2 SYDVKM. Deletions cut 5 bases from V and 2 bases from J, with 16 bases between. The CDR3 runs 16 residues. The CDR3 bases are TGTGCCAGCAGTGATACTACGGGACAACCTGGAAACACCATATATTTT. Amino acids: CASSDTTGQPGNTIYF. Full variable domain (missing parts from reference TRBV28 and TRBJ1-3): DVKVTQSSRYLVKRTGEKVFLECVQDMDHENMFWYRQDPGLGLRLIYFSYDVKMKEKGDIPEGYSVSREKKERFSLILESASTNQTSMYLCASSDTTGQPGNTIYFGEGSWLTVV.

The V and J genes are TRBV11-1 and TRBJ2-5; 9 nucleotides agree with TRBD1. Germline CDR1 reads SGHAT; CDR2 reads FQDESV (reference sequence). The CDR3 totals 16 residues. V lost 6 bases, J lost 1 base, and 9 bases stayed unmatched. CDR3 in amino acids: CASSRGTGQGQETQYF. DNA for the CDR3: TGTGCCAGCAGTAGGGGGACGGGACAGGGCCAAGAGACCCAGTACTTC.

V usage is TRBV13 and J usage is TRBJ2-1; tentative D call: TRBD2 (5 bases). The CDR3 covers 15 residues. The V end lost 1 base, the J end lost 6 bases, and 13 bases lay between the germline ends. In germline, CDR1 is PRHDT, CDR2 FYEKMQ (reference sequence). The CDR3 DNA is TGTGCCAGCAGCTTAGTGGGAGATATTAGCAATGAGCAGTTCTTC. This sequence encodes CASSLVGDISNEQFF.

The CDR3 loop is CASSEGAGELFF. The CDR3 DNA reads as TGTGCCAGCAGCGAAGGGGCCGGGGAGCTGTTTTTT. The chain links TRBV5-6 to TRBJ2-2; D is possibly TRBD1 (5 bases). The ends were cut back, 4 bases at V and 6 bases at J, with 7 bases in the middle. Germline V lookup: CDR1 SGHDT, CDR2 YYEEEE. The CDR3 is 12 residues long.

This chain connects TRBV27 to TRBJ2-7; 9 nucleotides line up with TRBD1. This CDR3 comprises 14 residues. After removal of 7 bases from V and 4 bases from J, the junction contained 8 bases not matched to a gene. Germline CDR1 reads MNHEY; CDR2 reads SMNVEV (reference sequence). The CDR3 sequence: CASTGDRDSYEQYF. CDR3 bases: TGTGCCAGCACGGGGGACAGGGATTCGTACGAGCAGTACTTC.

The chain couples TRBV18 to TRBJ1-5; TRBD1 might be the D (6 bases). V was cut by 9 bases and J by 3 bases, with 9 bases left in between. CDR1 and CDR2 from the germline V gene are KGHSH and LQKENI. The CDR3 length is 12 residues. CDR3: CASAGVNQPQHF. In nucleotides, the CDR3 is TGTGCCAGTGCAGGGGTCAATCAGCCCCAGCATTTT.

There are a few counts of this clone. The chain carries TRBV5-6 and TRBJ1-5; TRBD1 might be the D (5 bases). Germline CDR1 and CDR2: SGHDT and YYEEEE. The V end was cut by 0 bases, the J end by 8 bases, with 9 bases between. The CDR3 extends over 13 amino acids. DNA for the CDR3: TGTGCCAGCAGCTTGGAACAGGTAGAGCCCCAGCATTTT. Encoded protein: CASSLEQVEPQHF.

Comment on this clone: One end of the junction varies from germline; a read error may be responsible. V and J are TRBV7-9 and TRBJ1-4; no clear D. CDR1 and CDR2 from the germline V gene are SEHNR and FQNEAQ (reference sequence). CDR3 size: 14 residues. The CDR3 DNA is TGTTCCAGTATTCGACTGGATGGTAATGAAAAACTGTTTTTT. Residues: CSSIRLDGNEKLFF.

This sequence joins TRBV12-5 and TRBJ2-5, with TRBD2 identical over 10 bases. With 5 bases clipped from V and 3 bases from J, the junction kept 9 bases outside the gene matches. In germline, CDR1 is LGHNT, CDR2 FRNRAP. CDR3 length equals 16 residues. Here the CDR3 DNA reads TGTGCTAGTGGTACCGCTAGCGGGGGCTTCGAAGAGACCCAGTACTTC. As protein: CASGTASGGFEETQYF.

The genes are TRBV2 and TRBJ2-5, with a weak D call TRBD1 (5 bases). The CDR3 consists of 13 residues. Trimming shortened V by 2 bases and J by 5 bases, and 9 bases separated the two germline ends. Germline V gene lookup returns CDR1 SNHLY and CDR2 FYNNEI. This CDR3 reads CASSERGSETQYF. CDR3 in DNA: TGTGCCAGCAGTGAAAGGGGCAGCGAGACCCAGTACTTC.

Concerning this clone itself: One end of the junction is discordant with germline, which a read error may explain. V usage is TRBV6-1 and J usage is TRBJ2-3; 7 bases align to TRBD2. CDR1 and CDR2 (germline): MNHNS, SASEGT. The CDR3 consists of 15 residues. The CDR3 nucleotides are TGTGCCAGCAGCGAAGAGGGAGGGTCCGCAGATACGCAGTATTTT. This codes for CASSEEGGSADTQYF.

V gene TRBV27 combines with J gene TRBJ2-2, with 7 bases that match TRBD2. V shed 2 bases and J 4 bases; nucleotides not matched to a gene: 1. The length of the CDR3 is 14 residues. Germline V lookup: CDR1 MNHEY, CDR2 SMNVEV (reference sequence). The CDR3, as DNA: TGTGCCAGCAGTTTAGGGGAGGGCACCGGGGAGCTGTTTTTT. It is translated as CASSLGEGTGELFF.

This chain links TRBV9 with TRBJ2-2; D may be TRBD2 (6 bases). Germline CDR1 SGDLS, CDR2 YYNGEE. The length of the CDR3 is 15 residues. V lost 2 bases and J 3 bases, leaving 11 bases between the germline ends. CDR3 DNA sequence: TGTGCCAGCAGCGTTCGGGGGTCCTACACCGGGGAGCTGTTTTTT. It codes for CASSVRGSYTGELFF.

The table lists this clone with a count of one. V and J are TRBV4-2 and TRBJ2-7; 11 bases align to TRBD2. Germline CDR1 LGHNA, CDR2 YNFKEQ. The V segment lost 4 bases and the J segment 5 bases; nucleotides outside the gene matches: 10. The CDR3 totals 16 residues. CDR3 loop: CASSPTLTSGTHEQYF. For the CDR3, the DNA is TGTGCCAGCAGCCCTACCCTGACTAGCGGGACCCACGAGCAGTACTTC.

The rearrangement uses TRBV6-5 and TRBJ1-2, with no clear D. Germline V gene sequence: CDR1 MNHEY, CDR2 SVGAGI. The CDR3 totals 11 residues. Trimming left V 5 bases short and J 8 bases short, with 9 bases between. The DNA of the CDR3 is TGTGCCAGCAGTGGGCGGAGGGGCTACACCTTC. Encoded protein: CASSGRRGYTF.